The source of this T cell receptor (beta chain) is a study of shared clonotypes between healthy human individuals. In germline, CDR1 is ENHRY, CDR2 SYGVKD. The CDR3 has 14 residues. V was clipped by 3 bases and J by 8 bases; unmatched bases: 4. Naive CD8 cells were CD45RO-negative, positively selected for CCR7, excluding terminally differentiated effector memory CD45RA+ cells. Investigators spread the genomic DNA of each subset evenly over several immunoSEQ plates. TCRdb's copy holds only in-frame clones and misses some; the assay was immunoSEQ multiplex PCR. This sample has 2 million to 2.5 million clones; around 96% occur once, and the top ten carry 0.85% to 1.2%.

The sequenced sample was naive CD8+ T cells sorted from blood. The gene calls are TRBV10-3 and TRBJ1-4, with TRBD1 matching 9 bases. This TCR was sampled from a man aged 18 to 29 in good health. CDR3 amino acids: CAISDGTGSEKLFF. DNA of the CDR3: TGTGCCATCAGTGACGGGACAGGGAGCGAAAAACTGTTTTTT.